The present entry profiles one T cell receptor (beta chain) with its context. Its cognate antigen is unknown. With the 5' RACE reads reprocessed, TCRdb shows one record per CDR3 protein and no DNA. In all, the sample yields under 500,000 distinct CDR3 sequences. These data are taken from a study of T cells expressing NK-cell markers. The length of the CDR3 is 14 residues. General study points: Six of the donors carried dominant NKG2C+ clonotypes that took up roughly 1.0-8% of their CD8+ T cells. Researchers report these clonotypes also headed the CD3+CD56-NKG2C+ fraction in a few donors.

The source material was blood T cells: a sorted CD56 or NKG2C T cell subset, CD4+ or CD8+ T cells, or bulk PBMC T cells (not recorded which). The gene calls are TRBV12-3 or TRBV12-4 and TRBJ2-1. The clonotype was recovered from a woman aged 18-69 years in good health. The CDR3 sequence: CASSPTSIYNEQFF.